This T cell receptor (beta chain) derives from a study of technical replicates of blood from a handful of donors. Assay: immunoSEQ multiplex PCR; the TCRdb copy retains only in-frame clones and omits some. This table holds 79,000 or so clones, more than 85% found once. The CDR3 covers 15 residues. Trimming took 5 bases from V and 2 from J, leaving 16 bases between them. Per the germline V gene, CDR1 is SGHVS and CDR2 is FNYEAQ. V and J are TRBV7-6 and TRBJ2-7; a weak D match, TRBD1 (6 bases). The clonotype comes from a human donor in good health. Sequenced input: T cells isolated from PBMCs. The chain's CDR3 is CASSLSAGVAYEQYF. The CDR3 bases are TGTGCCAGCAGCCTGTCCGCAGGGGTTGCCTACGAGCAGTACTTC.